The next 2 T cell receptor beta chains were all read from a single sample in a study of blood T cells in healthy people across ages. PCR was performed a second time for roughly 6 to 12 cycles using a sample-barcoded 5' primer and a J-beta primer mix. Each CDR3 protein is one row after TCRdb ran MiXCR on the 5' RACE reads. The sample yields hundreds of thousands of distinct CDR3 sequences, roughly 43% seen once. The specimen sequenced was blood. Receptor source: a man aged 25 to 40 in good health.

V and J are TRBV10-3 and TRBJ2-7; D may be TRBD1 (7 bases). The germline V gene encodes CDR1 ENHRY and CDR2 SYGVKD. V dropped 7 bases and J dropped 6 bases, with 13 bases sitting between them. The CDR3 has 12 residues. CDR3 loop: CAIKEGAGEQYF. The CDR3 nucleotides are TGTGCCATCAAGGAGGGGGCGGGCGAGCAGTACTTC.

DNA of the CDR3: TGTGCCAGCAGTTCGTTGGAGATTTATAAGGGGGAGCTGTTTTTT. This encodes CASSSLEIYKGELFF. The chain carries TRBV28 and TRBJ2-2; D ambiguous. The CDR3 covers 15 residues. CDR1 and CDR2 from the germline V gene are MDHEN and SYDVKM. The ends were cut back, 4 bases at V and 8 bases at J, with 17 bases in the middle.